These T cell receptor beta chains were read from a single sample in a study of T cell responses to AZD1222 COVID-19 vaccine. Some clones are missing from TCRdb's copy, which holds only in-frame ones; the method was immunoSEQ multiplex PCR. The sample consists of 100,000 or so clones, over 75% of them appearing once. Sequencing used peripheral blood, obtained 28 days after the second AZD1222 dose. The source of these receptors is an adult who received the AZD1222 COVID-19 vaccine. CDR3s leave out the opening cysteine and the closing phenylalanine or tryptophan.

v_call	j_call	cdr3_aa
TRBV2	TRBJ2-5	ASTGADQETQY
TRBV28	TRBJ1-3	ASSFGGGNTIY
TRBV19	TRBJ1-5	ASSIGTTARH
TRBV3-1/TRBV3-2	TRBJ1-1	ASSHGTNTEAF
TRBV10-3	TRBJ1-2	AISPGPLGYT
TRBV6-9	TRBJ2-7	AKISGTGEQY
TRBV7-3	TRBJ2-1	ASSLYGVGGSSYNEQF
TRBV19	TRBJ2-3	ASSISDLEDTQY
TRBV5-1	TRBJ2-7	ASRPDGISYEQY
TRBV5-5	TRBJ1-5	ASSLVGTNNQPQH
TRBV6-5	TRBJ1-6	ASSYGAGYRTLH
TRBV5-5	TRBJ1-5	ASSADRVRPQH
TRBV21-1	TRBJ2-3	ASNLGTSGRIFPDTQY
TRBV15	TRBJ2-3	ATTDRPDRETQY
TRBV19	TRBJ1-2	ASSIDRSNYGYT
TRBV2	TRBJ1-3	ASSSAWEVGNTIY
TRBV18	TRBJ2-1	ASSRRDYNEQF
TRBV2	TRBJ1-5	ASRTGLSNQPQH
TRBV5-1	TRBJ2-7	ASSSARDSMTEQY
TRBV4-2	TRBJ2-5	ASSQEWQGETQY
TRBV5-4	TRBJ1-5	ASSLSNQPQH
TRBV2	TRBJ1-1	ASRGARANTEAF
TRBV11-2	TRBJ1-4	ASSFGRWNEKLF
TRBV19	TRBJ1-1	ASSTWTDTEAF
TRBV19	TRBJ1-5	ASSIASQPQH
TRBV7-9	TRBJ2-3	ASSSDRSTDTQY
TRBV28	TRBJ2-3	ASRGYDTQY
TRBV9	TRBJ1-3	ASSNWGVSGNTIY
TRBV10-1	TRBJ2-5	ASSPRGRETQY
TRBV20-1	TRBJ1-2	SASGWGANGYT
TRBV5-4	TRBJ1-2	ASSPRGGNSGYT
TRBV6-6	TRBJ2-1	ASSPGLAGGYGEQF
TRBV19	TRBJ2-6	ASSLWGRQGRTGANVLT
TRBV3-1/TRBV3-2	TRBJ2-5	ASSHVLGTGGRETQY
TRBV7-3	TRBJ2-3	ASSLYPNTDTQY
TRBV25-1	TRBJ2-1	ASSDLSGRRYNEQF
TRBV7-6	TRBJ2-5	ASSLARQANQETQY
TRBV30	TRBJ2-1	AWSGGGPSSYNEQF
TRBV5-6	TRBJ2-5	ASVGRGETQY
TRBV21-1	TRBJ1-6	ASRQCGGPLH
TRBV30	TRBJ1-2	AWNGDSYGYT
TRBV9	TRBJ1-2	ASSVGGRGASNYGYT
TRBV5-1	TRBJ1-4	ASSTSGSATNEKLF
TRBV28	TRBJ2-7	ASSLTGGSFEQY
TRBV2	TRBJ1-1	ASSTQGNTEAF
TRBV2	TRBJ2-1	ATGTSGSNEQF
TRBV7-9	TRBJ1-2	ASSFLTGGAGIYGYT
TRBV7-8	TRBJ2-1	ASSLRPDRNDNEQF
TRBV2	TRBJ2-3	ASHTPGEYKQY
TRBV18	TRBJ1-1	ASSPVGQGTEAF
TRBV29-1	TRBJ1-3	SVEGLEDTIY
TRBV10-3	TRBJ2-3	AISGGLAGGTDTQY
TRBV5-1	TRBJ2-5	ASSTSTSLPGTQY
TRBV19	TRBJ2-3	ASSISRGTGYRADTQY
TRBV7-9	TRBJ2-7	ASSLGVQGAPYEQY
TRBV6-2/TRBV6-3	TRBJ2-7	ASSPPGLLYEQY
TRBV11-2	TRBJ2-5	ASSLGTGLTETQY
TRBV10-3	TRBJ1-4	AIRGRQGEKLF
TRBV12-3/TRBV12-4	TRBJ1-3	ASRGTVKNTIY